A single sample is the source of the 6 T cell receptor beta chains below, sequenced in a study of T-cell reconstitution after alpha-beta-depleted transplantation in children. TCRbeta library preparation incorporated unique molecular identifiers. TCRdb recomputed calls from the PCR reads with MiXCR, one row per CDR3 protein. This table has around 410,000 distinct CDR3 sequences, roughly 11% appearing once. The material was PBMCs from the stem cell graft donor, obtained from the stem cell graft. The receptors shown here come from a human donor who donated a stem cell graft to a child with acute myeloid leukemia.

This clonotype has at least ten counts. The rearrangement joins TRBV4-1 to TRBJ2-5; D is uncertain. This CDR3 has 14 amino acids. Trimming removed 0 bases at V and 5 bases at J, with 10 bases between. Per germline, CDR1 MGHRA and CDR2 YSYEKL. DNA for the CDR3: TGCGCCAGCAGCCAAGACCGGGTCCGGGAGACCCAGTACTTC. As protein: CASSQDRVRETQYF.

In DNA, the CDR3 is TGCGCCAGCAGCCCCATCCCGGGACTGAGCAATCAGCCCCAGCATTTT. It codes for CASSPIPGLSNQPQHF. This chain links TRBV5-1 with TRBJ1-5; possibly TRBD1 for D (5 bases). The CDR3 contains 16 residues. Per germline, CDR1 SGHRS and CDR2 YFSETQ. The V end lost 4 bases, the J end lost 1 base, and 15 bases lay between the germline ends.

This clonotype was detected many times. The chain is built from TRBV7-9 and TRBJ2-5, with D possibly being TRBD1 or TRBD2 (5 bases each). Trimming stripped 5 bases from V and 5 bases from J, with 18 bases between. CDR1 is SEHNR and CDR2 is FQNEAQ in the germline V gene (reference sequence). This CDR3 is 15 amino acids long. Here the CDR3 DNA reads TGTGCCAGCAGCCCGACTGGGGGAGTGCTGGAGACCCAGTACTTC. This gives the protein CASSPTGGVLETQYF.

This chain links TRBV6-5 with TRBJ2-1; D remains unclear. V lost 0 bases, J lost 12 bases, and 15 bases lay in between. Germline CDR1 and CDR2: MNHEY and SVGAGI. CDR3 size: 14 residues. The CDR3 loop is CASSYSNTPGVQFF. CDR3 DNA: TGTGCCAGCAGTTACTCTAACACCCCGGGTGTGCAGTTCTTC.

This chain connects TRBV4-1 to TRBJ2-5; D not resolved. This CDR3 is 13 amino acids long. V was clipped by 0 bases and J by 5 bases, with 7 bases between them. Germline CDR1 reads MGHRA; CDR2 reads YSYEKL. As DNA, the CDR3 is TGCGCCAGCAGCCAAGATCCACAGGAGACCCAGTACTTC. Translated: CASSQDPQETQYF.

The genes are TRBV5-1 and TRBJ1-1; no reliable D call. CDR3 length: 13 residues. Germline CDR1 SGHRS, CDR2 YFSETQ. Deletions cut 0 bases from V and 7 bases from J, with 10 bases between. CDR3 protein: CASSLGRQLEAFF. In DNA, the CDR3 is TGCGCCAGCAGCTTGGGGAGGCAACTTGAAGCTTTCTTT.